The 9 T cell receptor beta chains below all came from one sample that was sequenced in a study of T cells after yellow fever vaccination. TCRdb re-analysed the 5' RACE reads in MiXCR, keeping a single row per CDR3 protein. Of 200,000 to 250,000 distinct CDR3 sequences detected, about 3% appear once; the ten largest clones hold around 3%. Sequenced material: CD4+ T cells sorted from PBMCs, taken 10 days after the yellow fever booster vaccination. The receptors were gathered from a man between 18 and 35 years old who received the YFV17D yellow fever vaccine.

This clonotype was detected a few times. This chain joins TRBV10-3 and TRBJ2-5; unclear D gene. V was pared by 3 bases and J by 4 bases, with 9 bases between. The length of the CDR3 is 13 residues. CDR1 is ENHRY, CDR2 SYGVKD, per germline. In DNA form, the CDR3 reads TGTGCCATCAGTGAACGGAGTCGAGAGACCCAGTACTTC. It codes for CAISERSRETQYF.

This clonotype was detected ten times or more. The chain combines TRBV12-3 or TRBV12-4 with TRBJ2-7, with 7 bases fitting TRBD2. There are 14 residues in the CDR3. Trimming cost V 3 bases and J 0 bases; bases outside gene matches: 2. CDR3 coding DNA: TGTGCCAGCAGTTTGGGGGGGGGCTCCTACGAGCAGTACTTC. Its translation: CASSLGGGSYEQYF.

The V call is TRBV4-3, the J call TRBJ1-2; no reliable D call. Trimming took 0 bases from V and 6 from J, leaving 14 bases between them. In germline, CDR1 is LGHNA, CDR2 YSLEER. This CDR3 comprises 15 residues. CDR3 DNA: TGCGCCAGCAGCCAAGAAACCGTGGCCAGCCATGGCTACACCTTC. Its translation is CASSQETVASHGYTF.

This sequence joins TRBV7-2 and TRBJ2-2; D is tentatively TRBD1 or TRBD2 (6 bases each). The length of the CDR3 is 17 residues. Trimming removed 2 bases from V and 2 bases from J, with 15 bases in between. Germline-derived CDR1 and CDR2 are SGHTA and FQGNSA. CDR3 region: CASSLNAGHGNTGELFF. The CDR3 coding sequence is TGTGCCAGCAGCTTAAATGCGGGACACGGAAACACCGGGGAGCTGTTTTTT.

This clonotype appeared many times. The rearrangement joins TRBV5-1 to TRBJ2-2; D could derive from TRBD1 or TRBD2 (5 bases each). CDR1 and CDR2 (germline): SGHRS, YFSETQ. Trimming left V 7 bases short and J 4 bases short, with 14 bases between. The CDR3 extends over 14 amino acids. CDR3 protein: CASGTRGPTGELFF. For the CDR3, the DNA is TGCGCCAGCGGAACTAGGGGCCCCACCGGGGAGCTGTTTTTT.

This sequence joins TRBV5-4 and TRBJ2-1, with D possibly matching TRBD2 (5 bases). Germline V lookup: CDR1 SGHNT, CDR2 YYREEE (reference sequence). V lost 4 bases and J 8 bases, leaving 13 bases between the germline ends. The CDR3 covers 13 residues. The CDR3 spells CASSTPSNDEQFF. The CDR3 nucleotides read TGTGCCAGCAGCACACCTAGCAACGATGAGCAGTTCTTC.

The V gene is TRBV7-3, the J gene TRBJ2-3, with a weak D call TRBD2 (7 bases). Germline CDR1 and CDR2: SGHTA and FQGTGA. V dropped 8 bases and J dropped 5 bases, with 14 bases sitting between them. This CDR3 is 13 amino acids long. The CDR3 DNA reads as TGTGCCAGCGGGGGGGCCTCGCAAGATACGCAGTATTTT. Encoded protein: CASGGASQDTQYF.

The chain uses TRBV6-1 and TRBJ1-5, with D hard to call. The CDR3 is made up of 14 amino acids. V dropped 7 bases and J dropped 6 bases, with 16 bases sitting between them. Germline V lookup: CDR1 MNHNS, CDR2 SASEGT. CDR3 protein: CASIFDGVTQPQHF. CDR3 sequence (DNA): TGTGCCAGCATATTTGACGGGGTCACTCAGCCCCAGCATTTT.

This clonotype was seen at least ten times. The rearrangement links TRBV6-2 or TRBV6-3 to TRBJ1-1; D unclear. The length of the CDR3 is 13 residues. The V end was cut by 7 bases, the J end by 8 bases, with 17 bases between. Germline assignment: CDR1 MNHEY and CDR2 SVGEGT. Here the CDR3 reads CASKIREGGEAFF. CDR3 DNA sequence: TGTGCCAGCAAAATACGGGAGGGCGGAGAAGCTTTCTTT.